This is a list of T cell receptor beta chains from one sample in a study of blood T cell repertoires in COVID-19. The table came from immunoSEQ multiplex PCR; TCRdb's copy has only in-frame clones and leaves some out. The sample shows roughly 53,000 clones, under 90% of them seen only once. The sequenced sample was peripheral blood. The source is a man aged 50 to 60 with acute or convalescent COVID-19. Each CDR3 is given without its conserved first and last residue.

11 | TRBV10-2 | ASSFQASYEQY
11 | TRBV12-3/TRBV12-4 | ASSRGRVETQY
13 | TRBV5-5 | ASSPGVDFYNEQF
13 | TRBV5-1 | ASSLGQGADQPQH
10 | TRBV3-1/TRBV3-2 | ASATGADEQY
12 | TRBV10-3 | AISESPGNTEAF
13 | TRBV10-3 | AISAGTGVRNTIY
15 | TRBV6-4 | ASSEIAGGPGYNEQF
12 | TRBV9 | ASSVSSTNEKLF
11 | TRBV7-3 | ASSLGEGDTQY
14 | TRBV5-5 | ASSLQAGGGWETQY
16 | TRBV7-3 | ASSDRLAGGPGQETQY
12 | TRBV6-5 | ASSSGRSYNEQF
9 | TRBV19 | ASGQAHEQY
11 | TRBV6-5 | ASSLTGNYGYT
9 | TRBV6-4 | ASRQGTEAF
11 | TRBV5-8 | ASSRMGADEQF
13 | TRBV3-1/TRBV3-2 | ASSQVQQGSYEQY
15 | TRBV28 | ASSPLSTSGDWETQY
15 | TRBV3-1/TRBV3-2 | ASSQDGLAGGGETQY
11 | TRBV24-1 | ATSDLADTEAF
12 | TRBV11-2 | ASSLAGESNEQF
10 | TRBV5-8 | ASSLQDQPQH
13 | TRBV19 | ASSIIRDSQEKLF
13 | TRBV14 | ASSQDFSSYNEQF
15 | TRBV13 | ASSPPGRPSYNSPLH
13 | TRBV3-1/TRBV3-2 | ASSQNRATGSPLH
11 | TRBV12-3/TRBV12-4 | ASSRFGDNEQF
14 | TRBV7-3 | ASSPRGGGNRDTQY
11 | TRBV14 | ASSQYQGYEQY
13 | TRBV19 | ASSISAGSSYEQY
11 | TRBV29-1 | SAGQASGNTIY
14 | TRBV7-9 | ASSLSLGGNTGELF
14 | TRBV5-4 | ASSDRRVSGSYEQY
12 | TRBV6-5 | ASSPDSFSYGYT
16 | TRBV10-3 | AISETHMLAGQSYGYT
11 | TRBV28 | ASSPEQGDGYT
12 | TRBV6-1 | ASSEGDSNYEQY
11 | TRBV10-3 | AISEPQNYGYT
17 | TRBV7-9 | ASSLEGRGLAGAYNEQF
11 | TRBV30 | AWSSDSPYEQY
10 | TRBV10-3 | AISGGNTEAF
15 | TRBV7-6 | ASSPGPAGVNTGELF